Below, 29 T cell receptor beta chains from the same sample are listed, as sequenced in a study of lymphopenia after photon versus proton radiotherapy. Here immunoSEQ multiplex PCR was the method, and the copy in TCRdb shows in-frame clones only, minus some. The sample includes 50,000 to 75,000 clones, approximately 86% seen only once; the top ten take approximately 2%. Sample: peripheral blood, taken from a patient treated with photon-based radiotherapy. These receptors all come from a man between 40 and 49 years old with gastric cancer.

The gene calls are TRBV7-2 and TRBJ2-2, with TRBD2 matching over 12 bases. V was pared by 6 bases and J by 4 bases, with 6 bases of the junction left unmatched. The CDR3 totals 16 residues. CDR1 is SGHTA, CDR2 FQGNSA, per germline. Written as DNA, the CDR3 is TGTGCCAGCAGACCTAGCGGGGGGGCGGGCACCGGGGAGCTGTTTTTT. Its translation: CASRPSGGAGTGELFF.

The rearrangement links TRBV6-6 to TRBJ1-6; D remains unclear. Trimming cost V 7 bases and J 5 bases, with 9 bases left between them. Germline loops: CDR1 MNHNY, CDR2 SVGAGI (reference sequence). There are 13 residues in the CDR3. CDR3 DNA: TGTGCCAGCAAATGGTTAGATAATTCACCCCTCCACTTT. This gives the protein CASKWLDNSPLHF.

The chain joins TRBV28 to TRBJ2-5, with 9 bases aligning to TRBD2. The V gene's germline CDR1 is MDHEN and CDR2 SYDVKM. The trim removed 3 bases at V and 5 bases at J, leaving 7 bases unmatched. The CDR3 totals 15 residues. CDR3 sequence reads: CASSFGGGGRETQYF. CDR3 DNA: TGTGCCAGCAGTTTTGGCGGGGGGGGTCGGGAGACCCAGTACTTC.

The gene calls are TRBV7-9 and TRBJ2-2, with a tentative D call TRBD2 (5 bases). The ends were cut back, 1 base at V and 1 base at J, with 7 bases in the middle. The CDR3 length is 15 residues. Germline CDR1 and CDR2: SEHNR and FQNEAQ (reference sequence). The chain's CDR3 is CASSLGAGNTGELFF. Written as DNA, the CDR3 is TGTGCCAGCAGCTTAGGGGCGGGGAACACCGGGGAGCTGTTTTTT.

V gene TRBV4-1 combines with J gene TRBJ2-5, with D possibly being TRBD1 (5 bases). Near its end, the DNA agrees better with TRBJ2-7, so the J call may be wrong. This CDR3 is built from 14 residues. In germline, CDR1 is MGHRA, CDR2 YSYEKL. CDR3 nucleotides: TGCGCCAGCAGCCAAGTCACAGGCCTCTACGAGCAGTACTTC. It encodes CASSQVTGLYEQYF.

The rearrangement joins TRBV5-1 to TRBJ1-1; D uncertain. The V end lost 0 bases, the J end lost 7 bases, and 13 bases lay between the germline ends. Germline CDR1 SGHRS, CDR2 YFSETQ. The CDR3 runs to 14 residues. CDR3 loop: CASSLGRTQSEAFF. CDR3 bases: TGCGCCAGCAGCTTGGGGAGGACCCAAAGTGAAGCTTTCTTT.

The V and J genes are TRBV30 and TRBJ1-3; D is unclear. The V and J ends lost 3 bases and 2 bases respectively, with 17 bases between them. This CDR3 is 16 amino acids long. Germline loops: CDR1 GTSNPN, CDR2 SVGIG (reference sequence). The CDR3 DNA sequence: TGTGCCTGGAGGGCCCCGGGAGGACGACCTGGAAACACCATATATTTT. Translation: CAWRAPGGRPGNTIYF.

This sequence joins TRBV6-1 and TRBJ1-2; tentative D call: TRBD1 (5 bases). The V and J ends lost 4 bases and 4 bases respectively, with 16 bases between them. The V gene's germline CDR1 is MNHNS and CDR2 SASEGT. The CDR3 spans 15 residues. Written as DNA, the CDR3 is TGTGCCAGCAGTGTGGAAGGGGCTAGCGGCTATGGCTACACCTTC. It yields the protein CASSVEGASGYGYTF.

The chain joins TRBV18 to TRBJ1-2; possible D gene TRBD1, 5 bases. The ends were cut back, 0 bases at V and 4 bases at J, with 9 bases in the middle. CDR1 is KGHSH and CDR2 is LQKENI in the germline V gene. CDR3 length equals 14 residues. The DNA for the CDR3 is TGTGCCAGCTCACCACCGGGGGACGTCTATGGCTACACCTTC. Protein product: CASSPPGDVYGYTF.

The rearrangement joins TRBV7-9 to TRBJ1-4; 8 bases match TRBD1. The CDR3 runs to 16 residues. Losses at the gene ends were 0 bases for V and 10 bases for J; bases not matched to a gene: 10. The germline V gene encodes CDR1 SEHNR and CDR2 FQNEAQ (reference sequence). The CDR3 DNA reads TGTGCCAGCAGCTTAGCTACCGGACAGGGTTCGGGAAAACTGTTTTTT. Its translation is CASSLATGQGSGKLFF.

V is TRBV7-3 and J is TRBJ2-3; D is unresolved. CDR3 length equals 13 residues. CDR1 is SGHTA, CDR2 FQGTGA, per germline. V lost 5 bases to trimming and J lost 4 bases, with 10 bases between them. The CDR3 protein is CASSQMGADTQYF. Here the CDR3 DNA reads TGTGCCAGCAGCCAGATGGGTGCAGATACGCAGTATTTT. The complete variable domain, with remaining parts taken from reference TRBV7-3 and TRBJ2-3, reads GAGVSQTPSNKVTEKGKYVELRCDPISGHTALYWYRQSLGQGPEFLIYFQGTGAADDSGLPNDRFFAVRPEGSVSTLKIQRTERGDSAVYLCASSQMGADTQYFGPGTRLTVL.

This chain joins TRBV6-5 and TRBJ2-3; D tentatively fits TRBD1 or TRBD2 (5 bases each). From germline, CDR1 is MNHEY and CDR2 SVGAGI. This CDR3 is 14 amino acids long. V was pared by 6 bases and J by 2 bases, with 12 bases between. The CDR3 is CASSPRDLTDTQYF. The CDR3 DNA reads TGTGCCAGCAGCCCCAGGGACCTCACAGATACGCAGTATTTT.

This clone has just one count. V and J are TRBV11-2 and TRBJ2-7, with 12 positions matching TRBD2. The CDR3 runs 16 residues. Looked up from germline, CDR1 is SGHAT and CDR2 is FQNNGV. Losses at the gene ends were 1 base for V and 5 bases for J; bases not matched to a gene: 6. DNA for the CDR3: TGTGCCAGCAGCTTAGCACTAGCGGGGGGCGGCCACGAGCAGTACTTC. Residues: CASSLALAGGGHEQYF.

The chain carries TRBV5-1 and TRBJ1-1; D not certain. Germline V CDR1 and CDR2: SGHRS, YFSETQ. V was clipped by 4 bases and J by 7 bases, with 14 bases between them. This CDR3 comprises 13 residues. The CDR3 reads CASSPSNGGEAFF. The CDR3 DNA follows: TGCGCCAGCAGCCCATCCAATGGTGGTGAAGCTTTCTTT. The full variable domain, rest sourced from reference TRBV5-1 and TRBJ1-1, is KAGVTQTPRYLIKTRGQQVTLSCSPISGHRSVSWYQQTPGQGLQFLFEYFSETQRNKGNFPGRFSGRQFSNSRSEMNVSTLELGDSALYLCASSPSNGGEAFFGQGTRLTVV.

The rearrangement links TRBV7-8 to TRBJ2-2; a possible D gene is TRBD1 (5 bases). Between the trimmed V and J ends, which lost 5 bases and 3 bases, there was a span of 13 bases. Germline CDR1 SGHVS, CDR2 FQNEAQ. This CDR3 region has 15 residues. The CDR3 DNA follows: TGTGCCAGCAGCGTCAGGGCGTCTCACACCGGGGAGCTGTTTTTT. It translates to CASSVRASHTGELFF. Drawing the rest from reference TRBV7-8 and TRBJ2-2, the complete variable domain is GAGVSQSPRYKVAKRGQDVALRCDPISGHVSLFWYQQALGQGPEFLTYFQNEAQLDKSGLPSDRFFAERPEGSVSTLKIQRTQQEDSAVYLCASSVRASHTGELFFGEGSRLTVL.

The V gene is TRBV28, the J gene TRBJ2-7, with 10 bases fitting TRBD1. CDR3 size: 14 residues. V gave up 4 bases and J gave up 5 bases; unmatched junction bases: 5. CDR1 and CDR2 from the germline V gene are MDHEN and SYDVKM. CDR3 amino acids: CASSSPGQGNEQYF. CDR3 DNA sequence: TGTGCCAGCAGTTCACCGGGACAGGGGAACGAGCAGTACTTC.

This chain connects TRBV7-2 to TRBJ1-6; D not resolved. The V end lost 1 base, the J end lost 0 bases, and 13 bases lay between the germline ends. The CDR3 spans 18 residues. Germline V gene sequence: CDR1 SGHTA, CDR2 FQGNSA. CDR3 in DNA: TGTGCCAGCAGCTTAGGGCAGATAGGAAGCTCCTATAATTCACCCCTCCACTTT. Its translation: CASSLGQIGSSYNSPLHF.

A single count supports this clone. The chain employs TRBV19 and TRBJ2-7; 10 nucleotides match TRBD1. This CDR3 contains 12 residues. Germline CDR1 LNHDA, CDR2 SQIVND (reference sequence). J gave up 7 bases and V 9 bases, and 6 bases lay outside the gene matches. The CDR3 spells CASRDRGWEQYF. CDR3 coding DNA: TGTGCCAGCCGGGACAGGGGCTGGGAGCAGTACTTC.

As DNA, the CDR3 is TGTGCCTGGAGGACCGGGACCACCTACGAGCAGTACTTC. It specifies CAWRTGTTYEQYF. The V and J genes are TRBV30 and TRBJ2-7; D might be TRBD1 or TRBD2, each matching 5 bases. The CDR3 length is 13 residues. V lost 3 bases, J lost 2 bases, and 11 bases lay in between. Germline values: CDR1 GTSNPN, CDR2 SVGIG (reference sequence).

The V and J genes are TRBV5-4 and TRBJ1-6; 9 bases are a match to TRBD1. J gave up 17 bases and V 4 bases, and 7 bases lay outside the gene matches. CDR1 and CDR2 (germline): SGHNT, YYREEE (reference sequence). The CDR3 sequence is 12 residues long. The chain's CDR3 is CASSRDRVRFHF. The CDR3 DNA reads as TGTGCCAGCAGCCGGGACAGGGTACGCTTCCACTTT.

This chain links TRBV27 with TRBJ2-3, with TRBD2 matching over 10 bases. Trimming cost V 8 bases and J 4 bases; bases outside gene matches: 6. This CDR3 has 14 residues. Germline V CDR1 and CDR2: MNHEY, SMNVEV (reference sequence). CDR3 sequence: CASGSGGFPDTQYF. In nucleotides, the CDR3 is TGTGCCAGCGGTAGCGGGGGGTTCCCAGATACGCAGTATTTT.

The V gene is TRBV12-5, the J gene TRBJ2-1; 7 bases line up with TRBD2. The CDR3 is made up of 15 amino acids. Germline trimming cut 1 base from V and 3 bases from J; bases unmatched to any gene: 3. Germline CDR1 reads LGHNT; CDR2 reads FRNRAP. As DNA, the CDR3 is TGTGCTAGTGGTTTGGGCGGGAGCCTCTACAATGAGCAGTTCTTC. As protein: CASGLGGSLYNEQFF.

V usage is TRBV4-1 and J usage is TRBJ1-1, with D possibly being TRBD1 (5 bases). Germline-derived CDR1 and CDR2 are MGHRA and YSYEKL. The CDR3 sequence is 14 residues long. Between the trimmed V and J ends, which lost 0 bases and 4 bases, there was a span of 9 bases. The CDR3 region has the DNA TGCGCCAGCAGCCAAGATGGGGCACGCACTGAAGCTTTCTTT. It encodes CASSQDGARTEAFF.

The chain couples TRBV6-5 to TRBJ2-1, with 9 bases identical to TRBD2. J gave up 9 bases and V 0 bases, and 6 bases lay outside the gene matches. Per germline, CDR1 MNHEY and CDR2 SVGAGI. The CDR3 contains 15 residues. CDR3 bases: TGTGCCAGCAGTTACTCGAGGCGGGGGGGCACTGAGCAGTTCTTC. This translates into CASSYSRRGGTEQFF.

The chain is built from TRBV30 and TRBJ2-5, with a possible D match to TRBD2 (6 bases). In germline, CDR1 is GTSNPN, CDR2 SVGIG (reference sequence). The CDR3 contains 16 residues. V was pared by 4 bases and J by 4 bases, with 22 bases between. CDR3 coding DNA: TGTGCCTGGATTAAGGATCGGGGGATCCTGGGAGAGACCCAGTACTTC. Translation: CAWIKDRGILGETQYF.

This sequence joins TRBV29-1 and TRBJ2-3; no reliable D call. Germline V gene data show CDR1 as SQVTM and CDR2 as ANQGSEA. The CDR3 loop spans 13 amino acids. The ends were cut back, 0 bases at V and 2 bases at J, with 6 bases in the middle. CDR3 sequence reads: CSVEEIDTDTQYF. The CDR3 nucleotides are TGCAGCGTTGAAGAGATTGACACAGATACGCAGTATTTT.

The gene calls are TRBV27 and TRBJ1-5; D not resolved. Looked up from germline, CDR1 is MNHEY and CDR2 is SMNVEV (reference sequence). Trimming cost V 6 bases and J 5 bases, with 11 bases left between them. This CDR3 has 13 residues. The CDR3 reads CASSSKSYQPQHF. As DNA, the CDR3 is TGTGCCAGCAGCTCCAAGTCCTATCAGCCCCAGCATTTT.

V gene TRBV27 combines with J gene TRBJ1-4; 7 bases agree with TRBD1. The CDR3 has 14 amino acids. The V segment lost 6 bases and the J segment 4 bases; nucleotides outside the gene matches: 5. The germline CDR1 and CDR2 sequences are MNHEY and SMNVEV (reference sequence). CDR3 DNA sequence: TGTGCCAGCAGCCCCCCAGGGGGTAATGAAAAACTGTTTTTT. It is translated as CASSPPGGNEKLFF.

V gene TRBV2 combines with J gene TRBJ1-4; D possibly corresponds to TRBD1 (5 bases). The CDR3 has 12 amino acids. Trimming left V 8 bases short and J 7 bases short, with 11 bases between. Germline V gene lookup returns CDR1 SNHLY and CDR2 FYNNEI. CDR3 nucleotides: TGTGCCAGCGGGACGGACCTTGAAAAACTGTTTTTT. Its translation: CASGTDLEKLFF.